These T cell receptor beta chains were read from a single sample in a study of shared clonotypes between healthy human individuals. The table came from immunoSEQ multiplex PCR; TCRdb's copy has only in-frame clones and leaves some out. The data show about 380,000 clones, about 96% seen once. The sequenced sample consisted of memory CD8+ T cells sorted from blood. These receptors came from a man aged 30 to 45 in good health. The conserved cysteine and the conserved F or W are not part of the CDR3 here.

v_call: TRBV5-1; j_call: TRBJ2-1; cdr3_aa: ATGGDEQF
v_call: TRBV7-8; j_call: TRBJ1-4; cdr3_aa: ASSSTGISNEKLF
v_call: TRBV18; j_call: TRBJ2-4; cdr3_aa: ASSPPLAGGPAKNIQY
v_call: TRBV5-5; j_call: TRBJ1-2; cdr3_aa: ASSLGQGGYGYT
v_call: TRBV2; j_call: TRBJ2-7; cdr3_aa: ASSVIETSGYEQY
v_call: TRBV7-2; j_call: TRBJ2-1; cdr3_aa: ASSLAAGLATTPSYNEQF
v_call: TRBV30; j_call: TRBJ2-7; cdr3_aa: AWRPGYGIYEQY
v_call: TRBV6-1; j_call: TRBJ2-3; cdr3_aa: ASSESRLDTQY
v_call: TRBV27; j_call: TRBJ2-6; cdr3_aa: ASGGLRDSGANVLT
v_call: TRBV4-2; j_call: TRBJ2-1; cdr3_aa: ASSQRALALGEQF
v_call: TRBV10-1; j_call: TRBJ2-3; cdr3_aa: ANPGLAGGDTQY
v_call: TRBV10-3; j_call: TRBJ1-1; cdr3_aa: AITDPPGQGTEAF
v_call: TRBV5-1; j_call: TRBJ2-7; cdr3_aa: ASRLGGSGSSYEQY
v_call: TRBV7-6; j_call: TRBJ1-2; cdr3_aa: ASSLATGDGGYT
v_call: TRBV11-2; j_call: TRBJ2-5; cdr3_aa: ASTPGGETQY
v_call: TRBV30; j_call: TRBJ2-1; cdr3_aa: AWRASGQFYNEQF
v_call: TRBV4-2; j_call: TRBJ2-7; cdr3_aa: ASSPSTSGETYEQY
v_call: TRBV5-6; j_call: TRBJ1-5; cdr3_aa: AIQRQGHQPQH
v_call: TRBV4-2; j_call: TRBJ1-5; cdr3_aa: ASSQEGQPQH
v_call: TRBV7-9; j_call: TRBJ2-7; cdr3_aa: ASSLAGGYEQY
v_call: TRBV2; j_call: TRBJ1-6; cdr3_aa: ATTVSVSNSPLH
v_call: TRBV27; j_call: TRBJ1-5; cdr3_aa: ASSAAGTGNNQPQH
v_call: TRBV9; j_call: TRBJ2-5; cdr3_aa: ASSGRGRWETQY
v_call: TRBV30; j_call: TRBJ2-5; cdr3_aa: AWSVRTSVKTQY
v_call: TRBV28; j_call: TRBJ1-5; cdr3_aa: ASITDSNQPQH
v_call: TRBV11-2; j_call: TRBJ2-7; cdr3_aa: ASSFEGQGAYEQY
v_call: TRBV10-3; j_call: TRBJ2-2; cdr3_aa: AISIISSGNTGELF
v_call: TRBV18; j_call: TRBJ1-4; cdr3_aa: ASSWDPGTNEKLF
v_call: TRBV2; j_call: TRBJ2-3; cdr3_aa: ASTAGLAGDSSDTQY
v_call: TRBV4-1; j_call: TRBJ2-7; cdr3_aa: ASSLGLAGSSYEQY
v_call: TRBV5-6; j_call: TRBJ2-7; cdr3_aa: ASAQGARGSEQY
v_call: TRBV27; j_call: TRBJ2-5; cdr3_aa: ASSRSRDRAETQY
v_call: TRBV19; j_call: TRBJ2-7; cdr3_aa: ASSMRGNGEQY
v_call: TRBV7-2; j_call: TRBJ2-2; cdr3_aa: ASSLQGSRRTGELF
v_call: TRBV5-1; j_call: TRBJ2-5; cdr3_aa: ASSLPLAGGQETQY
v_call: TRBV7-3; j_call: TRBJ2-6; cdr3_aa: ASSSLALSGANVLT
v_call: TRBV30; j_call: TRBJ2-3; cdr3_aa: AWSVVGLGKDTQY
v_call: TRBV30; j_call: TRBJ1-1; cdr3_aa: ARHNRILNTEAF
v_call: TRBV29-1; j_call: TRBJ1-1; cdr3_aa: SVGQGDTEAF
v_call: TRBV15; j_call: TRBJ2-1; cdr3_aa: ATGPTESSYNEQF
v_call: TRBV13; j_call: .; cdr3_aa: ASSLRRESYEQY
v_call: TRBV4-1; j_call: TRBJ1-2; cdr3_aa: ASSQDTGTGNYGYT
v_call: TRBV5-8; j_call: TRBJ2-1; cdr3_aa: ASTPGTRGYNEQF
v_call: TRBV29-1; j_call: TRBJ1-3; cdr3_aa: SGGEGSGNTIY
v_call: TRBV2; j_call: TRBJ2-3; cdr3_aa: ASSELAGGPDTQY
v_call: TRBV19; j_call: TRBJ1-1; cdr3_aa: ASSPGFWVNTEAF
v_call: TRBV7-3; j_call: TRBJ2-1; cdr3_aa: ASSSPTIAGGDENEQF
v_call: TRBV5-1; j_call: TRBJ2-5; cdr3_aa: ASSLVLGGQQLEAQY
v_call: TRBV7-7; j_call: TRBJ2-7; cdr3_aa: ASSLVRADIHLHYEQY
v_call: TRBV7-8; j_call: TRBJ1-5; cdr3_aa: ASSLARLPGTTRDQPQH
v_call: TRBV21-1; j_call: TRBJ2-1; cdr3_aa: ASSEGGEGEQF
v_call: TRBV28; j_call: TRBJ1-1; cdr3_aa: ASSWGGNTEAF
v_call: TRBV7-9; j_call: TRBJ2-3; cdr3_aa: ASSMGEIVTDTQY
v_call: TRBV14; j_call: TRBJ2-3; cdr3_aa: ASSQSGGIISDTQY
v_call: TRBV18; j_call: TRBJ1-1; cdr3_aa: ASSPKLNTEAF
v_call: TRBV5-1; j_call: TRBJ1-1; cdr3_aa: ASSPSLTGMNTEAF
v_call: TRBV5-1; j_call: TRBJ2-3; cdr3_aa: ASTRLAGGADTQY
v_call: TRBV30; j_call: TRBJ1-3; cdr3_aa: AWGQGGNTIY
v_call: TRBV5-4; j_call: TRBJ2-1; cdr3_aa: ASSLAVDNEQF